This TCR beta chain was documented in a study of response to subunit inactivated influenza vaccine. TCRdb re-analysed the RT-PCR reads in MiXCR, keeping a single row per CDR3 protein. The table has about 540,000 distinct CDR3 sequences, around 21% seen once. In this sample, this clonotype turned up a few times. Per the germline V gene, CDR1 is DFQATT and CDR2 is SNEGSKA (reference sequence). The V gene lost 4 bases and the J gene lost 4 bases, with 10 bases spanning the gap. This CDR3 spans 12 amino acids. These same records also appear under a second study, on T cells expressing NK-cell markers. Per that study: 5'RACE template switching built TCR beta cDNA with unique molecular identifiers. In six donors, dominant NKG2C+ clonotypes were roughly 1.0-8% of CD8+ T cells.

This chain uses TRBV20-1 with TRBJ2-5; D possibly corresponds to TRBD1 (6 bases). The source of this sequence is a man in his fifties or sixties who received an inactivated influenza vaccine. The material was CD4+ T cells sorted from PBMCs, obtained roughly 13 days after vaccination. The CDR3 sequence is CSATGARETQYF. CDR3 DNA sequence: TGCAGTGCTACAGGGGCGAGAGAGACCCAGTACTTC.